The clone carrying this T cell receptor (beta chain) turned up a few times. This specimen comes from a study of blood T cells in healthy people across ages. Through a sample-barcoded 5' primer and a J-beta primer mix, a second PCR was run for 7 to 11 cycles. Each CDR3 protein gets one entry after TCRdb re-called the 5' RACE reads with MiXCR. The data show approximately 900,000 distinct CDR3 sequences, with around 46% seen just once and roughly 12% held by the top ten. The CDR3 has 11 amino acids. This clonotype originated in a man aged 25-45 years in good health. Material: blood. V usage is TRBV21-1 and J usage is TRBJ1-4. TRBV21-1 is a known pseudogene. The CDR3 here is CASSKYEKLFF. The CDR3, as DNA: TGTGCCAGCAGCAAGTATGAAAAACTGTTTTTT.